This TCR beta chain was profiled in a study of blood T cells in healthy people across ages. Aged about 6 to 90, donors were systemically healthy Caucasians from Russia. They isolated at least 6 million PBMCs from each sample. PCR was performed a second time for about 7 to 12 cycles using a sample-barcoded 5' primer and a J-beta primer mix. TCRdb re-called the 5' RACE reads through MiXCR, storing one row per CDR3 protein. The sample yields about 800,000 distinct CDR3 sequences, around half seen once. Germline-derived CDR1 and CDR2 are SGHTA and FQGNSA. This CDR3 comprises 18 residues. V was pared by 5 bases and J by 4 bases, with 18 bases of the junction left unmatched. This clonotype was seen at least ten times.

J is TRBJ2-3 and V is TRBV7-2, with 7 positions matching TRBD2. Sequencing input: blood. This clonotype was sampled from a man older than 75 in good health. DNA for the CDR3: TGTGCCAGCAGCGCCAGAGAAAAGCGGGATGCTCGCGCAGATACGCAGTATTTT. The encoded protein is CASSAREKRDARADTQYF.